The present entry profiles one T cell receptor beta chain with its context. This receptor's antigen is unknown. Qualities for individual bases were not recorded, and no much larger clone is one base off. Germline trimming amounts to 4 bases on V and 4 bases on J, with 10 as the count of junction bases outside the gene matches. The CDR3 covers 15 residues, taking in both the cysteine and the phenylalanine. Only the CDR3 region is kept as DNA, spanning 45 bases read in frame from base 1. The germline V gene yields SGHRS for CDR1 and YFSETQ for CDR2. Libraries were made using the immunoSEQ multiplex PCR assay. This is the immuneACCESS table as TCRdb keeps it, with only in-frame sequences that have V and J called. A part of the clones is gone; compared with another copy, unresolved V genes explain less than half, and the rest is unexplained. The sample records roughly 90,000 clones, roughly 89% of which are singletons. About 8.6% of the sample lies in the top ten.

The entry originates in a study of control samples from healthy donors and cancer patients (dated by TCRdb to 2018 to 2020). The sample was PBMCs. The rearranged chain carries TRBV5-1 and TRBJ1-1; the junction holds 7 bases that match TRBD1. This sequence originates from a woman aged 45-60 years with colorectal cancer. Here is the DNA: TGCGCCAGCAGCGGAAGTATTCAGGGGGGCACTGAAGCTTTCTTT. Its product reads: CASSGSIQGGTEAFF.